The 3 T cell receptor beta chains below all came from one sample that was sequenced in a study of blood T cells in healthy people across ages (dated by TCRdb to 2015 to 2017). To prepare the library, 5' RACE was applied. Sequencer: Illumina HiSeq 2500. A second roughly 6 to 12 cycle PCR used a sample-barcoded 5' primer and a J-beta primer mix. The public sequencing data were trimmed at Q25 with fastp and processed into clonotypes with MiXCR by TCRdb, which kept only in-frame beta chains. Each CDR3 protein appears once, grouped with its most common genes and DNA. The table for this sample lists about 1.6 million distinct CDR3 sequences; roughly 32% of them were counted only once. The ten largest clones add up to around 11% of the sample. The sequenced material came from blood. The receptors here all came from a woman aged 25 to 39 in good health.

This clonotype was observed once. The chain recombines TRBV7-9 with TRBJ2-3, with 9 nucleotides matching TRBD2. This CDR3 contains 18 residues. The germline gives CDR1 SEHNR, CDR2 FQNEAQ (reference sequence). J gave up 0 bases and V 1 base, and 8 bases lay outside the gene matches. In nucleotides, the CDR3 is TGTGCCAGCAGCTTAGAAGGGCTAGCGGGGTCTAGCACAGATACGCAGTATTTT. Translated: CASSLEGLAGSSTDTQYF. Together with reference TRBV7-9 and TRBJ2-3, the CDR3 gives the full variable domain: DTGVSQNPRHKITKRGQNVTFRCDPISEHNRLYWYRQTLGQGPEFLTYFQNEAQLEKSRLLSDRFSAERPKGSFSTLEIQRTEQGDSAMYLCASSLEGLAGSSTDTQYFGPGTRLTVL.

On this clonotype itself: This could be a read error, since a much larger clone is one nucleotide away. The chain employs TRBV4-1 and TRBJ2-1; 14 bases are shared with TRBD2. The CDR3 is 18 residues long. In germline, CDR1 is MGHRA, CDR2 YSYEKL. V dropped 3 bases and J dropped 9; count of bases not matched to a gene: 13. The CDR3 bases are TGCGCCAGCAGCCACTTACCGGGACTAGCGGGGGTGGTTACTGAGCAGTTCTTC. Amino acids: CASSHLPGLAGVVTEQFF.

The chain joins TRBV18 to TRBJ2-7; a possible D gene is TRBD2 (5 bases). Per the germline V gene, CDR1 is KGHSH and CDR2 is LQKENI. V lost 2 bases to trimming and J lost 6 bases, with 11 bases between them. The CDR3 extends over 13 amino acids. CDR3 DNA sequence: TGTGCCAGCTCACCAGAGGGCAGGAGCGAGCAGTACTTC. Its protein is CASSPEGRSEQYF. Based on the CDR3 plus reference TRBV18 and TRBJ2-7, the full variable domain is NAGVMQNPRHLVRRRGQEARLRCSPMKGHSHVYWYRQLPEEGLKFMVYLQKENIIDESGMPKERFSAEFPKEGPSILRIQQVVRGDSAAYFCASSPEGRSEQYFGPGTRLTVT.